The rows below give T cell receptor beta chains drawn from one sample of a study of T-cell memory formation after mild COVID-19. Using its own MiXCR run on the 5' RACE reads, TCRdb lists one record per CDR3 protein. In the table there are 130,000 to 150,000 distinct CDR3 sequences, about 6.1% of which are singletons. The sample was PBMCs or a T cell subset sorted from them (not recorded which). These receptors originate from an adult woman who had mild COVID-19 (a few samples of this study predate the infection). Cell type and time point are not known. CDR3s include the opening cysteine and the closing phenylalanine or tryptophan. D genes are given only for firm matches. Clone sizes are given selectively: once, few, many, or a class where the clone is expanded.

>NA|TRBJ2-7|TRBV3-1|many
TGTGCCAGCAGCCAAGCTGGCCCCCAGTACTTC
CASSQAGPQYF
>TRBD1|TRBJ1-5|TRBV7-2|few
TGTGCCAGCAGCTTTGGACAGGGACAGCCCCAGCATTTT
CASSFGQGQPQHF
>NA|TRBJ1-5|TRBV30|many
TGTGCCTGGAGTGCGAAAGGGAATCAGCCCCAGCATTTT
CAWSAKGNQPQHF
>TRBD2|TRBJ2-3|TRBV15|NA
TGTGCCACCAGCAGAGATGGGAGGGTCGCAGATACGCAGTATTTT
CATSRDGRVADTQYF
>NA|TRBJ2-2|TRBV30|few
TGTGCCTGGAGTCGTAGAGGCACCGGGGAGCTGTTTTTT
CAWSRRGTGELFF
>TRBD2|TRBJ2-5|TRBV10-2|many
TGCGCCAGCAGTGGGGGACTAGCGGAAGAGACCCAGTACTTC
CASSGGLAEETQYF
>TRBD1|TRBJ2-7|TRBV12-3/TRBV12-4|few
TGTGCCAGCAGCTCGACAGGGTTGGGTGTCGAGCAGTACTTC
CASSSTGLGVEQYF
>NA|TRBJ2-7|TRBV9|NA
TGTGCCAGCAGCGTAGATCCGGGGGCGGGGTACGAGCAGTACTTC
CASSVDPGAGYEQYF
>NA|TRBJ1-1|TRBV5-1|many
TGCGCCAGCAGCTTGGATGCGTTCACTGAAGCTTTCTTT
CASSLDAFTEAFF
>NA|TRBJ2-7|TRBV6-1|many
TGTGCCAGCAGTGAATCGGCGGGATATACCTACGAGCAGTACTTC
CASSESAGYTYEQYF
>NA|TRBJ2-7|TRBV6-2/TRBV6-3|NA
TGTGCCAGCAGTTACTCGATTCCGAGGGACCAGAACTACGAGCAGTACTTC
CASSYSIPRDQNYEQYF
>NA|TRBJ2-1|TRBV5-1|many
TGCGCCAGCAGCAACCCTAGGGGGTACAATGAGCAGTTCTTC
CASSNPRGYNEQFF
>NA|TRBJ1-2|TRBV6-1|many
TGTGCCAGCAGTACCCGTTCTAACTATGGCTACACCTTC
CASSTRSNYGYTF
>NA|TRBJ2-6|TRBV7-2|NA
TGTGCCAGCAGCTTGGGACCAGGGGCTGGGGCCAACGTCCTGACTTTC
CASSLGPGAGANVLTF
>NA|TRBJ2-7|TRBV7-6|many
TGTGCCAGCAGCTACGCCGGGACCTCCACCTACGAGCAGTACTTC
CASSYAGTSTYEQYF
>TRBD2|TRBJ2-5|TRBV6-6|many
TGTGCCAGCAGACCGAGCGGGGGCACCCTCGAGACCCAGTACTTC
CASRPSGGTLETQYF
>TRBD2|TRBJ2-3|TRBV20-1|many
TGCAGTGCTAGTGGGCAGCGGGATCACACAGATACGCAGTATTTT
CSASGQRDHTDTQYF
>NA|TRBJ2-1|TRBV5-1|many
TGCGCCAGCAGCTTGGATCTCAGGAATGAGCAGTTCTTC
CASSLDLRNEQFF
>NA|TRBJ2-5|TRBV4-2|many
TGTGCCAGCAGCCAAAGAACCCAGACAAGGGGGGCCCAAGAGACCCAGTACTTC
CASSQRTQTRGAQETQYF
>TRBD1|TRBJ1-3|TRBV7-9|few
TGTGCCAGCAGCGGCGACAGGGCGGCTGGAAACACCATATATTTT
CASSGDRAAGNTIYF
>NA|TRBJ2-7|TRBV6-2/TRBV6-3|NA
TGTGCCAGCAGTTACTCGGGCAGGGGGGCGAAGTGGGACTACGAGCAGTACTTC
CASSYSGRGAKWDYEQYF